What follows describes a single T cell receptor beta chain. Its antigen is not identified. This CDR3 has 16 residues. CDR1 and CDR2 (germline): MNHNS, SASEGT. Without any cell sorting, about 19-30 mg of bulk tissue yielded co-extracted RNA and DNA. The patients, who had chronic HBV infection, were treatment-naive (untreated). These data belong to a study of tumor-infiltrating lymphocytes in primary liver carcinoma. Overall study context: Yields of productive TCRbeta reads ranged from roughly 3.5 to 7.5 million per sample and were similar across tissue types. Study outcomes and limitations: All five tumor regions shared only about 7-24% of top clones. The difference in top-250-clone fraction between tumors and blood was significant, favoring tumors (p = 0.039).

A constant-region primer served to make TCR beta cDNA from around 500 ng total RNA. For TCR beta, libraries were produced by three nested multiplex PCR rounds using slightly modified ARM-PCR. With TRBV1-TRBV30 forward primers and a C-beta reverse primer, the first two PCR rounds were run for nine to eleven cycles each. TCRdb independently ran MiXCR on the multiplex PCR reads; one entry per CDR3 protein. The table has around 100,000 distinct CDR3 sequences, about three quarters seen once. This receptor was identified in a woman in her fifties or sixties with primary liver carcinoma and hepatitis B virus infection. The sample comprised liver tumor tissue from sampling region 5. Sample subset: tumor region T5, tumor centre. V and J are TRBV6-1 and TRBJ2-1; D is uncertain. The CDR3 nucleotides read TGTGACAGTTCAGACCCTAGTGGCAGACCCTACAATGAGCAGTTCTTC. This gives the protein CDSSDPSGRPYNEQFF.